The 24 T cell receptor beta chains in this list originate from one sample, sequenced in a study of Graves' ophthalmopathy and Graves' hyperthyroidism. Amplification of the TCR beta CDR3 regions used RNA transcripts (as template). Following a first-round RT-PCR that used HTBI primers, a second-round multiplex PCR was carried out. TCRdb processed the multiplex PCR reads anew with MiXCR; each CDR3 protein has one entry. This sample carries approximately 1.2 million distinct CDR3 sequences, roughly 35% of them seen once, and the ten largest clones take 11%. The sample comprised peripheral blood or thyroid tissue (not recorded which). The origin of the receptors is an adult man with Graves' hyperthyroidism.

This clonotype has just a few counts. This rearrangement joins TRBV2 to TRBJ1-5; D uncertain. Deletions cut 4 bases from V and 7 bases from J, with 14 bases between. The CDR3 spans 14 residues. In germline, CDR1 is SNHLY, CDR2 FYNNEI. Here the CDR3 reads CASSGRGEEQPQHF. DNA of the CDR3: TGTGCCAGCAGTGGTCGGGGAGAGGAACAGCCCCAGCATTTT.

The chain uses TRBV7-2 and TRBJ1-6; maybe TRBD1 (5 bases). The CDR3 runs 15 residues. Germline V gene data show CDR1 as SGHTA and CDR2 as FQGNSA. V was cut by 2 bases and J by 7 bases, with 12 bases left in between. The CDR3 region is CASSLLGTDNSPLHF. CDR3 DNA: TGTGCCAGCAGCTTACTCGGGACGGACAATTCACCCCTCCACTTT.

Ten or more counts support this clonotype. The chain joins TRBV7-9 to TRBJ2-5; D might be TRBD2 (7 bases). V was cut by 3 bases and J by 3 bases, with 17 bases left in between. The CDR3 is 16 amino acids. The germline gives CDR1 SEHNR, CDR2 FQNEAQ (reference sequence). The CDR3 is CASSFLGGVSEETQYF. In DNA form, the CDR3 reads TGTGCCAGCAGCTTCCTAGGGGGGGTCAGCGAAGAGACCCAGTACTTC.

Ten or more counts support this clonotype. The chain links TRBV29-1 to TRBJ1-3; no reliable D call. Trimming took 0 bases from V and 9 from J, leaving 6 bases between them. Germline CDR1 reads SQVTM; CDR2 reads ANQGSEA. CDR3 size: 11 residues. The CDR3 nucleotides are TGCAGCGTTGAAGAACTGGGCACCATATATTTT. It translates to CSVEELGTIYF.

This clonotype has a handful of counts. This sequence joins TRBV6-5 and TRBJ1-3; 7 bases agree with TRBD1. CDR1 MNHEY and CDR2 SVGAGI come from the germline V gene. There are 15 residues in the CDR3. V lost 7 bases, J lost 3 bases, and 9 bases stayed unmatched. The CDR3 protein is CASIRTRDSGNTIYF. DNA for the CDR3: TGTGCCAGCATCCGTACTCGGGACAGTGGAAACACCATATATTTT.

This clonotype was seen repeatedly, ten times or more. V and J are TRBV7-2 and TRBJ2-5; possible D gene TRBD1, 6 bases. Germline V lookup: CDR1 SGHTA, CDR2 FQGNSA. V was cut by 5 bases and J by 3 bases, with 16 bases left in between. This CDR3 comprises 15 residues. CDR3 DNA: TGTGCCAGCAGCCCAACCAGGGGAAAGGAAGAGACCCAGTACTTC. Translation: CASSPTRGKEETQYF. The whole variable domain, filled in from reference TRBV7-2 and TRBJ2-5, reads GAGVSQSPSNKVTEKGKDVELRCDPISGHTALYWYRQSLGQGLEFLIYFQGNSAPDKSGLPSDRFSAERTGGSVSTLTIQRTQQEDSAVYLCASSPTRGKEETQYFGPGTRLLVL.

In its sample, this clonotype was seen a few times. The V call is TRBV7-8, the J call TRBJ2-3; D is possibly TRBD1 (5 bases). Between the trimmed V and J ends, which lost 5 bases and 4 bases, there was a span of 10 bases. CDR3 length: 13 amino acids. Germline V CDR1 and CDR2: SGHVS, FQNEAQ. The CDR3: CASSPLGADTQYF. In DNA form, the CDR3 reads TGTGCCAGCAGCCCCTTAGGGGCAGATACGCAGTATTTT.

The V gene is TRBV29-1, the J gene TRBJ2-5; weak D call: TRBD1 (6 bases). CDR1 SQVTM and CDR2 ANQGSEA come from the germline V gene. The CDR3 sequence is 15 residues long. V lost 3 bases to trimming and J lost 5 bases, with 19 bases between them. The CDR3, as DNA: TGCAGCGTTGACACAGGGAACCCCCCGGGCGAGACCCAGTACTTC. Its translation is CSVDTGNPPGETQYF.

This rearrangement joins TRBV7-2 to TRBJ2-7; D gene ambiguous. The CDR3 consists of 13 residues. The germline V and J ends were trimmed by 1 base and 6 bases, with 10 bases remaining between them. CDR1 is SGHTA, CDR2 FQGNSA, per germline. CDR3 residues: CASSLEGAREQYF. CDR3 bases: TGTGCCAGCAGCTTAGAGGGTGCGCGCGAGCAGTACTTC.

This sequence joins TRBV2 and TRBJ1-5, with 7 bases lining up with TRBD1. Germline V gene lookup returns CDR1 SNHLY and CDR2 FYNNEI. The CDR3 runs to 16 residues. Germline trimming cut 4 bases from V and 6 bases from J; bases unmatched to any gene: 12. The CDR3 region has the DNA TGTGCCAGCAGTGCTAGAGAACAGAGGGGGCGTCAGCCCCAGCATTTT. Translating it yields CASSAREQRGRQPQHF.

The CDR3 DNA sequence: TGCAGCGTGGTCCGAGAATCTGGAAACACCATATATTTT. Protein: CSVVRESGNTIYF. The genes are TRBV29-1 and TRBJ1-3; D is unclear. Germline V gene lookup returns CDR1 SQVTM and CDR2 ANQGSEA. Trimming left V 6 bases short and J 1 base short, with 10 bases between. The CDR3 consists of 13 residues.

This chain links TRBV20-1 with TRBJ1-6; TRBD1 aligns across 7 bases. The germline gives CDR1 DFQATT, CDR2 SNEGSKA (reference sequence). Germline trimming cut 1 base from V and 13 bases from J; bases unmatched to any gene: 7. The CDR3 length is 13 residues. CDR3 residues: CSARAGQTLPLHF. The CDR3 DNA reads as TGCAGTGCTAGAGCGGGACAGACACTCCCCCTCCACTTT.

This chain uses TRBV20-1 with TRBJ2-2; 7 nucleotides match TRBD1. CDR3 size: 14 residues. CDR1 and CDR2 (germline): DFQATT, SNEGSKA (reference sequence). With 3 bases clipped from V and 1 base from J, the junction kept 2 bases outside the gene matches. The CDR3 sequence is CSASRTGNTGELFF. CDR3 in DNA: TGCAGTGCTAGTCGGACAGGGAACACCGGGGAGCTGTTTTTT.

This clonotype showed up many times. J is TRBJ1-1 and V is TRBV5-1; maybe TRBD1 (5 bases). The CDR3 consists of 14 residues. V dropped 4 bases and J dropped 4 bases, with 14 bases sitting between them. Looked up from germline, CDR1 is SGHRS and CDR2 is YFSETQ. The DNA for the CDR3 is TGCGCCAGCAGCCCAGAGACAGTCGTCACTGAAGCTTTCTTT. It is translated as CASSPETVVTEAFF.

This clonotype was observed many times. The chain uses TRBV2 and TRBJ1-1; D is perhaps TRBD1 (5 bases). V was pared by 11 bases and J by 8 bases, with 21 bases between. This CDR3 contains 13 residues. Germline CDR1 and CDR2: SNHLY and FYNNEI. CDR3 sequence (DNA): TGTGCCTCGAATGGGGGGGACGGCAACGAAGCTTTCTTT. It encodes CASNGGDGNEAFF.

This clonotype was counted only a few times. This may stem from a read error, because a much larger clone lies one nucleotide away. This sequence joins TRBV10-3 and TRBJ1-2; perhaps TRBD1 as D (5 bases). Germline V lookup: CDR1 ENHRY, CDR2 SYGVKD. This CDR3 is built from 12 residues. CDR3 nucleotide sequence: TGTGTCACCAAAAGCGGGGCCTATGGCTACACCTTC. Its protein is CVTKSGAYGYTF.

Regarding this clonotype: A much larger clone sits a single nucleotide away, making a read error possible. The chain carries TRBV12-3 or TRBV12-4 and TRBJ1-4, with D hard to call. V lost 6 bases, J lost 1 base, and 9 bases lay in between. The CDR3 runs 14 residues. The CDR3 nucleotides are TGTGCCAGCAGCCTCGGGGAAACTAATGAAAAACTGTTTTTT. This sequence encodes CASSLGETNEKLFF.

This chain connects TRBV6-6 to TRBJ1-2, with 10 nucleotides matching TRBD1. Trimming at V came to 6 bases and at J to 2 bases, leaving 6 bases not matched to a gene. The CDR3 spans 15 residues. CDR1 and CDR2 from the germline V gene are MNHNY and SVGAGI (reference sequence). The CDR3 DNA reads TGTGCCAGCAGGCGACCGGGACAGGGGAACTATGGCTACACCTTC. It translates to CASRRPGQGNYGYTF.

This clonotype has ten or more counts. The rearrangement links TRBV7-8 to TRBJ1-1; no firm D call. This CDR3 is built from 14 residues. Between the trimmed V and J ends, which lost 1 base and 11 bases, there was a span of 17 bases. Looked up from germline, CDR1 is SGHVS and CDR2 is FQNEAQ. The CDR3 nucleotides read TGTGCCAGCAGCTTAGGCGCCAACACGAGGGAGGCTTTCTTT. Its protein is CASSLGANTREAFF.

The chain joins TRBV12-3 or TRBV12-4 to TRBJ2-7; TRBD1 matches 9 bases. CDR3 length: 18 amino acids. The V and J ends lost 3 bases and 2 bases, in that order; junction bases with no gene match: 14. CDR3 sequence: CASSFPTSGTGNPYEQYF. The DNA of the CDR3 is TGTGCCAGCAGTTTCCCTACATCCGGGACAGGGAACCCCTACGAGCAGTACTTC.

In its sample, this clonotype was seen many times. The chain couples TRBV7-9 to TRBJ2-2; D gene unclear. Germline V gene data show CDR1 as SEHNR and CDR2 as FQNEAQ (reference sequence). This CDR3 contains 14 residues. Trimming cost V 5 bases and J 3 bases, with 10 bases left between them. CDR3 DNA sequence: TGTGCCAGCAGCCCCGTGATTGACACCGGGGAGCTGTTTTTT. Residues: CASSPVIDTGELFF. The variable domain in full, completed from reference TRBV7-9 and TRBJ2-2, reads DTGVSQNPRHKITKRGQNVTFRCDPISEHNRLYWYRQTLGQGPEFLTYFQNEAQLEKSRLLSDRFSAERPKGSFSTLEIQRTEQGDSAMYLCASSPVIDTGELFFGEGSRLTVL.

The rearrangement links TRBV28 to TRBJ2-1; D is unclear. The CDR3 is 10 amino acids. Per the germline V gene, CDR1 is MDHEN and CDR2 is SYDVKM. The germline V and J ends were trimmed by 4 bases and 5 bases, with 0 bases remaining between them. As DNA, the CDR3 is TGTGCCAGCAGTTACAATGAGCAGTTCTTC. Protein sequence: CASSYNEQFF.

This clonotype was observed at least ten times. This chain joins TRBV7-8 and TRBJ1-4, with D possibly matching TRBD1 (5 bases). Germline CDR1 reads SGHVS; CDR2 reads FQNEAQ. The CDR3 loop spans 17 amino acids. V was trimmed by 5 bases and J by 6 bases, leaving 22 bases between them. CDR3 bases: TGTGCCAGCAGCCCAGGTGGTCGGGGCCGCCTTGATGAAAAACTGTTTTTT. This sequence encodes CASSPGGRGRLDEKLFF.

The chain uses TRBV6-1 and TRBJ1-5; 8 positions match TRBD1. J was trimmed by 5 bases and V by 5 bases; bases with no gene match: 14. CDR1 MNHNS and CDR2 SASEGT come from the germline V gene. The CDR3 contains 17 residues. CDR3 bases: TGTGCCAGCAGTCTTTCAACCTCCGGGACAGGCCATCAGCCCCAGCATTTT. This codes for CASSLSTSGTGHQPQHF.